Included here is one T cell receptor (beta chain) sequence, with context. The record originates from a study of blood T cell repertoires in COVID-19. Authors' analysis steps: Researchers report that nucleated cell counts were estimated from reference gene primer amplification. TCRdb's table, derived via immunoSEQ multiplex PCR, lists solely in-frame clones and lacks some. Clonal size and the V and J genes are those of that table, whereas D and trimming came from the DNA. The data show around 100,000 clones, approximately 80% seen once. V was clipped by 2 bases and J by 5 bases; unmatched bases: 6. Germline V lookup: CDR1 SGHDT, CDR2 YYEEEE. The length of the CDR3 is 15 residues.

The sequencing input was peripheral blood. The chain carries TRBV5-6 and TRBJ1-4; 7 nucleotides line up with TRBD1. The sequence derives from a woman aged 65 to 85 with acute or convalescent COVID-19. The CDR3 here is CASSFRTGQNEKLFF. CDR3 in DNA: TGTGCCAGCAGCTTTCGGACAGGTCAGAATGAAAAACTGTTTTTT.